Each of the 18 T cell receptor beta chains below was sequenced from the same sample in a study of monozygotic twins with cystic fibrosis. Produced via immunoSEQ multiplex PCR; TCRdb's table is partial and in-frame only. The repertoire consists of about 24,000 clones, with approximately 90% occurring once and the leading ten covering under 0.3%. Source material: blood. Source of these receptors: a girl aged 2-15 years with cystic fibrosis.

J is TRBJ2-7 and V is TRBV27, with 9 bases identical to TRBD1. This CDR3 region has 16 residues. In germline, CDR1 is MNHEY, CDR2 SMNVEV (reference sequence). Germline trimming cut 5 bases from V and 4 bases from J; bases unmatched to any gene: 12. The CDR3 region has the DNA TGTGCCAGCAGTCCCCGGAGGACAGGGGACAGGTACGAGCAGTACTTC. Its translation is CASSPRRTGDRYEQYF.

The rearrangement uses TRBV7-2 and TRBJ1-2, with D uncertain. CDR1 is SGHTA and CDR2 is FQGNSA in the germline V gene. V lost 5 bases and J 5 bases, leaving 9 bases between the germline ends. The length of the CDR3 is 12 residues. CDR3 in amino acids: CASSGTLYGYTF. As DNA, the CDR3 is TGTGCCAGCAGCGGAACACTATATGGCTACACCTTC.

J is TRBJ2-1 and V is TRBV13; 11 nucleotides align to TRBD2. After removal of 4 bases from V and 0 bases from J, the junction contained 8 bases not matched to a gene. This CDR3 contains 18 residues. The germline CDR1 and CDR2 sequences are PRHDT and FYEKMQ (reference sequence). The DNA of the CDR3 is TGTGCCAGCAGCTCCCGGACTAGCGGGTCGGGCTCCTACAATGAGCAGTTCTTC. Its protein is CASSSRTSGSGSYNEQFF.

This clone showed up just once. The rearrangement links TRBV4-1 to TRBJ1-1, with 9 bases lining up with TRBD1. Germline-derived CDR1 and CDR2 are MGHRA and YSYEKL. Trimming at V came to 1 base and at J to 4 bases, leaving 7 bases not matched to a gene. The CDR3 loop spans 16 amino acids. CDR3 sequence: CASSQVWTGDPTEAFF. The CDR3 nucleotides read TGCGCCAGCAGCCAAGTGTGGACAGGGGATCCCACTGAAGCTTTCTTT.

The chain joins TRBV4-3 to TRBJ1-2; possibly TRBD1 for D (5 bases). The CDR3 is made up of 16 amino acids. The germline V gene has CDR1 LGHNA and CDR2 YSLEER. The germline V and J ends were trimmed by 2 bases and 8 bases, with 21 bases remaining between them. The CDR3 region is CASSQYQSGVGDGYTF. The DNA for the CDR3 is TGCGCCAGCAGCCAATACCAGAGCGGAGTAGGGGACGGCTACACCTTC.

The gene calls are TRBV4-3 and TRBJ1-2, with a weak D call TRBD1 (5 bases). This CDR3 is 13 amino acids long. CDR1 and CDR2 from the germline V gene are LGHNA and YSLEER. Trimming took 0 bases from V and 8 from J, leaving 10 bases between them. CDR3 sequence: CASSQDLRGGYTF. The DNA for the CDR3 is TGCGCCAGCAGCCAAGATCTGAGGGGAGGCTACACCTTC.

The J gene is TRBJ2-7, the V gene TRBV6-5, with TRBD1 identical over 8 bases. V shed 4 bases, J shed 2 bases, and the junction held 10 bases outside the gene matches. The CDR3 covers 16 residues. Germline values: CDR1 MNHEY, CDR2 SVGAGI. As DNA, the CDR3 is TGTGCCAGCAGTTTGAGACAGGGGCGGAATACCTACGAGCAGTACTTC. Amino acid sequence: CASSLRQGRNTYEQYF.

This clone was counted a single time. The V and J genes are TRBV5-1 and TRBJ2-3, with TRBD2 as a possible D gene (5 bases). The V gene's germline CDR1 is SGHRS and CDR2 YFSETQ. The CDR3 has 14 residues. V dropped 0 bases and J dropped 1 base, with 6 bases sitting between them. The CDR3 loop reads CASSLAGGTDTQYF. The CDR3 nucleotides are TGCGCCAGCAGCTTGGCCGGGGGCACAGATACGCAGTATTTT.

The CDR3 sequence: CASSIQQGGDGYTF. DNA of the CDR3: TGTGCCAGTAGTATACAACAGGGCGGGGATGGCTACACCTTC. The chain combines TRBV19 with TRBJ1-2; a weak D match, TRBD1 (6 bases). Germline V gives CDR1 LNHDA, CDR2 SQIVND (reference sequence). CDR3 size: 14 residues. Trimming removed 2 bases at V and 6 bases at J, with 13 bases between.

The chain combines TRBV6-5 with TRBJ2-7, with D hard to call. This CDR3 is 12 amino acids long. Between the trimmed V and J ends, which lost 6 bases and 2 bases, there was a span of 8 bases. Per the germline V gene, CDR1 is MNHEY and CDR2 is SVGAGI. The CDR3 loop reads CASRNYPYEQYF. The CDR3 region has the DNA TGTGCCAGCAGGAACTACCCCTACGAGCAGTACTTC.

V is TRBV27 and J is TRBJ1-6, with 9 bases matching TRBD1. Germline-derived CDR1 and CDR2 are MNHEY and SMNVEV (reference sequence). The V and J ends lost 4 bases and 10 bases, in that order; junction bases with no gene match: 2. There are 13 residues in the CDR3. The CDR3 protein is CASSWDRVSPLHF. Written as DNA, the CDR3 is TGTGCCAGCAGTTGGGACAGGGTATCACCCCTCCACTTT.

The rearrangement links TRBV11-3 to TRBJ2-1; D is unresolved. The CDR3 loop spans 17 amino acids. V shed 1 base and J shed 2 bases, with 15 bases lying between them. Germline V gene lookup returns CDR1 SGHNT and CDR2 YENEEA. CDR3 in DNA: TGTGCCAGCAGCTTAGGGGGATGGATAGCCACCTACAATGAGCAGTTCTTC. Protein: CASSLGGWIATYNEQFF.

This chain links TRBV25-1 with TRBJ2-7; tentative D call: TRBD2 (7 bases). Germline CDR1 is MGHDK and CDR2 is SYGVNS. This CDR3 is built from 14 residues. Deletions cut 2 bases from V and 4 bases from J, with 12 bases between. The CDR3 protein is CASSEPGGGYEQYF. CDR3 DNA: TGTGCCAGCAGTGAACCGGGGGGCGGGTACGAGCAGTACTTC.

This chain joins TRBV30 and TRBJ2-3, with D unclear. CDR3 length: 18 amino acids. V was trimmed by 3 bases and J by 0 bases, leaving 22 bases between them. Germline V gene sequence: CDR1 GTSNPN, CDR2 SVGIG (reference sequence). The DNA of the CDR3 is TGTGCCTGGAGCTTCCCCTCCAAGGGAATCTCTAGCACAGATACGCAGTATTTT. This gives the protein CAWSFPSKGISSTDTQYF.

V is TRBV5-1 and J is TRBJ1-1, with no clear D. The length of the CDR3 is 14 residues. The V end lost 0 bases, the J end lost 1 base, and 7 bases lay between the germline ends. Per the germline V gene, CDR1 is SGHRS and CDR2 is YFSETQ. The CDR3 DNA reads TGCGCCAGCAGCTTGGTAGGCAGGAACACTGAAGCTTTCTTT. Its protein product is CASSLVGRNTEAFF.

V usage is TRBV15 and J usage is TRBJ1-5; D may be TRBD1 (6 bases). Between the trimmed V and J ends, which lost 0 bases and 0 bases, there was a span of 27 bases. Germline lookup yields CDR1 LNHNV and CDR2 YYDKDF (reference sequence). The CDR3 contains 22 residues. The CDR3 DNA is TGTGCCACCAGCAGAGATCTTGGGTGGGCCGACAGGTCCGGGAGTAGCAATCAGCCCCAGCATTTT. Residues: CATSRDLGWADRSGSSNQPQHF. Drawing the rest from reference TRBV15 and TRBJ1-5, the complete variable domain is DAMVIQNPRYQVTQFGKPVTLSCSQTLNHNVMYWYQQKSSQAPKLLFHYYDKDFNNEADTPDNFQSRRPNTSFCFLDIRSPGLGDTAMYLCATSRDLGWADRSGSSNQPQHFGDGTRLSIL.

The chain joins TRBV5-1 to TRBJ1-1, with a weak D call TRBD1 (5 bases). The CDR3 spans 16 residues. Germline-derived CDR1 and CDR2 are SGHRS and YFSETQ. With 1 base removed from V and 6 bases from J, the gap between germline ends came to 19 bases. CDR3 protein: CASSLYQGGRGAEAFF. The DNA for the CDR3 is TGCGCCAGCAGCTTGTATCAGGGTGGACGGGGGGCTGAAGCTTTCTTT.

The CDR3 DNA reads TGTGCCAGCAGCCAACTACAGGGAAAAGGTGGAAACACCATATATTTT. Residues: CASSQLQGKGGNTIYF. The J gene is TRBJ1-3, the V gene TRBV4-2, with a weak D call TRBD1 (6 bases). This CDR3 is built from 16 residues. V was clipped by 2 bases and J by 3 bases, with 14 bases between them. Germline V gene data show CDR1 as LGHNA and CDR2 as YNFKEQ.